This T cell receptor beta chain emerged from a study of T-cell memory formation after mild COVID-19. Points from the study as a whole: Chiefly within CM and EM were the contracting CD4+ clones; CD8+ ones were within EMRA.

The CDR3 is 14 residues long. V lost 6 bases and J lost 6, with 17 bases in between. CDR1 and CDR2 from the germline V gene are SGHTA and FQGNSA. This clonotype turned up a few times. What it binds is not known. TCRdb reanalysed the 5' RACE reads using MiXCR and keeps one entry per CDR3 protein. This repertoire shows around 340,000 distinct CDR3 sequences, roughly 13% found once; its top ten account for 22%. The chain recombines TRBV7-2 with TRBJ2-5; TRBD1 is a possible D gene (7 bases). Source material: PBMCs or a T cell subset sorted from them (not recorded which). The receptor comes from a man aged 18 to 29 who had mild COVID-19 (a few samples of this study predate the infection). Cell type and time point are not known. The CDR3 protein is CASRNDRAGKTQYF. The CDR3 DNA is TGTGCCAGCAGGAACGACAGGGCGGGGAAGACCCAGTACTTC.